A single sample is the source of the 10 T cell receptor beta chains below, sequenced in a study of monozygotic twins with inflammatory bowel disease. TCRdb re-analyzed the 5' RACE reads; it lists each CDR3 protein once, without DNA. In total, the table holds about 210,000 distinct CDR3 sequences. Sequencing was carried out using blood. The receptors were gathered from a human donor with ulcerative colitis or Crohn's disease, or a healthy co-twin of an affected twin (not recorded which).

The V and J genes are TRBV12-5 and TRBJ2-7; TCRdb indicates TRBD1, and absent DNA this call remains unverified. CDR3 length: 14 residues. CDR1 is LGHNT and CDR2 is FRNRAP in the germline V gene. The CDR3 protein is CASGLALGGYEQYF.

The chain carries TRBV5-1 and TRBJ1-2; TCRdb proposes TRBD1, but this gene call is untestable without DNA. Germline CDR1 and CDR2: SGHRS and YFSETQ. The CDR3 consists of 15 residues. CDR3 protein: CASSTGQRNNYGYTF.

The rearrangement uses TRBV19 and TRBJ1-2; TCRdb reports TRBD1, a call that lacks DNA to check it against. Germline CDR1 LNHDA, CDR2 SQIVND (reference sequence). This CDR3 comprises 19 residues. The CDR3 protein is CASSAQGRKSTDLGYGYTF.

This chain uses TRBV7-9 with TRBJ1-5; TCRdb's D gene call, TRBD1, goes unchecked for lack of DNA. This CDR3 has 13 residues. The V gene's germline CDR1 is SEHNR and CDR2 FQNEAQ (reference sequence). The CDR3 region is CASSRSGGEPQHF.

The chain recombines TRBV5-1 with TRBJ1-6; there is no DNA to check the TCRdb D call of TRBD1. Germline CDR1 is SGHRS and CDR2 is YFSETQ. This CDR3 contains 14 residues. CDR3: CASTDRGYNSPLHF.

CDR3: CASSPTRGLYEQYF. The rearrangement uses TRBV7-9 and TRBJ2-7; TCRdb picks TRBD1, but there is no DNA to check that call. CDR3 length: 14 residues. CDR1 is SEHNR, CDR2 FQNEAQ, per germline (reference sequence).

V gene TRBV5-1 combines with J gene TRBJ2-5; the TRBD2 assignment by TCRdb is unverifiable without DNA. The germline V gene encodes CDR1 SGHRS and CDR2 YFSETQ. The CDR3 length is 14 residues. CDR3 sequence: CASRGLADQETQYF.

J is TRBJ2-2 and V is TRBV5-1; TCRdb outputs TRBD2, but without DNA this stays unchecked. The germline V gene encodes CDR1 SGHRS and CDR2 YFSETQ. The CDR3 loop spans 16 amino acids. The chain's CDR3 is CASSLTSGLNTGELFF.

The CDR3 protein is CASSQDRQVNYGYTF. This sequence joins TRBV4-1 and TRBJ1-2. The CDR3 is made up of 15 amino acids. Per the germline V gene, CDR1 is MGHRA and CDR2 is YSYEKL.

The V call is TRBV3-1, the J call TRBJ1-1. This CDR3 is built from 13 residues. Germline V CDR1 and CDR2: LGHDT, YNNKEL (reference sequence). CDR3 loop: CASSQAWNREAFF.